This T cell receptor (beta chain) was recorded in a study of Graves' ophthalmopathy and Graves' hyperthyroidism. Study-level information: The collection of peripheral blood took place at initial diagnosis, before any treatment.

Other autoimmune disease, uncontrolled infection, pregnancy and lactation led to exclusion. Clinicians diagnosed using symptoms, serum thyroxine, TRAb, thyroid ultrasound and orbital computed tomography. This clonotype was counted many times. What it binds is unknown. Points from the study as a whole: Ophthalmopathy progression was predicted with 70.59% sensitivity and about 74% specificity.

Researchers took RNA transcripts and amplified TCR beta CDR3 regions from them. The workflow started with a first-round RT-PCR run with HTBI primers and then moved on to a second-round multiplex PCR. TCRdb reanalysed the multiplex PCR reads using MiXCR and keeps one entry per CDR3 protein. This table holds around 670,000 distinct CDR3 sequences, roughly 40% found once. This TCR derives from an adult man with Graves' ophthalmopathy. Material for sequencing was peripheral blood.

The CDR3 nucleotides read TGTGCCACCCGCACAAGGACATCCGGGGAGCTGTTTTTT. It specifies CATRTRTSGELFF. The V call is TRBV24-1, the J call TRBJ2-2; tentative D call: TRBD1 (5 bases). Germline loops: CDR1 KGHDR, CDR2 SFDVKD. Trimming removed 9 bases from V and 6 bases from J, with 13 bases in between. The CDR3 runs 13 residues.